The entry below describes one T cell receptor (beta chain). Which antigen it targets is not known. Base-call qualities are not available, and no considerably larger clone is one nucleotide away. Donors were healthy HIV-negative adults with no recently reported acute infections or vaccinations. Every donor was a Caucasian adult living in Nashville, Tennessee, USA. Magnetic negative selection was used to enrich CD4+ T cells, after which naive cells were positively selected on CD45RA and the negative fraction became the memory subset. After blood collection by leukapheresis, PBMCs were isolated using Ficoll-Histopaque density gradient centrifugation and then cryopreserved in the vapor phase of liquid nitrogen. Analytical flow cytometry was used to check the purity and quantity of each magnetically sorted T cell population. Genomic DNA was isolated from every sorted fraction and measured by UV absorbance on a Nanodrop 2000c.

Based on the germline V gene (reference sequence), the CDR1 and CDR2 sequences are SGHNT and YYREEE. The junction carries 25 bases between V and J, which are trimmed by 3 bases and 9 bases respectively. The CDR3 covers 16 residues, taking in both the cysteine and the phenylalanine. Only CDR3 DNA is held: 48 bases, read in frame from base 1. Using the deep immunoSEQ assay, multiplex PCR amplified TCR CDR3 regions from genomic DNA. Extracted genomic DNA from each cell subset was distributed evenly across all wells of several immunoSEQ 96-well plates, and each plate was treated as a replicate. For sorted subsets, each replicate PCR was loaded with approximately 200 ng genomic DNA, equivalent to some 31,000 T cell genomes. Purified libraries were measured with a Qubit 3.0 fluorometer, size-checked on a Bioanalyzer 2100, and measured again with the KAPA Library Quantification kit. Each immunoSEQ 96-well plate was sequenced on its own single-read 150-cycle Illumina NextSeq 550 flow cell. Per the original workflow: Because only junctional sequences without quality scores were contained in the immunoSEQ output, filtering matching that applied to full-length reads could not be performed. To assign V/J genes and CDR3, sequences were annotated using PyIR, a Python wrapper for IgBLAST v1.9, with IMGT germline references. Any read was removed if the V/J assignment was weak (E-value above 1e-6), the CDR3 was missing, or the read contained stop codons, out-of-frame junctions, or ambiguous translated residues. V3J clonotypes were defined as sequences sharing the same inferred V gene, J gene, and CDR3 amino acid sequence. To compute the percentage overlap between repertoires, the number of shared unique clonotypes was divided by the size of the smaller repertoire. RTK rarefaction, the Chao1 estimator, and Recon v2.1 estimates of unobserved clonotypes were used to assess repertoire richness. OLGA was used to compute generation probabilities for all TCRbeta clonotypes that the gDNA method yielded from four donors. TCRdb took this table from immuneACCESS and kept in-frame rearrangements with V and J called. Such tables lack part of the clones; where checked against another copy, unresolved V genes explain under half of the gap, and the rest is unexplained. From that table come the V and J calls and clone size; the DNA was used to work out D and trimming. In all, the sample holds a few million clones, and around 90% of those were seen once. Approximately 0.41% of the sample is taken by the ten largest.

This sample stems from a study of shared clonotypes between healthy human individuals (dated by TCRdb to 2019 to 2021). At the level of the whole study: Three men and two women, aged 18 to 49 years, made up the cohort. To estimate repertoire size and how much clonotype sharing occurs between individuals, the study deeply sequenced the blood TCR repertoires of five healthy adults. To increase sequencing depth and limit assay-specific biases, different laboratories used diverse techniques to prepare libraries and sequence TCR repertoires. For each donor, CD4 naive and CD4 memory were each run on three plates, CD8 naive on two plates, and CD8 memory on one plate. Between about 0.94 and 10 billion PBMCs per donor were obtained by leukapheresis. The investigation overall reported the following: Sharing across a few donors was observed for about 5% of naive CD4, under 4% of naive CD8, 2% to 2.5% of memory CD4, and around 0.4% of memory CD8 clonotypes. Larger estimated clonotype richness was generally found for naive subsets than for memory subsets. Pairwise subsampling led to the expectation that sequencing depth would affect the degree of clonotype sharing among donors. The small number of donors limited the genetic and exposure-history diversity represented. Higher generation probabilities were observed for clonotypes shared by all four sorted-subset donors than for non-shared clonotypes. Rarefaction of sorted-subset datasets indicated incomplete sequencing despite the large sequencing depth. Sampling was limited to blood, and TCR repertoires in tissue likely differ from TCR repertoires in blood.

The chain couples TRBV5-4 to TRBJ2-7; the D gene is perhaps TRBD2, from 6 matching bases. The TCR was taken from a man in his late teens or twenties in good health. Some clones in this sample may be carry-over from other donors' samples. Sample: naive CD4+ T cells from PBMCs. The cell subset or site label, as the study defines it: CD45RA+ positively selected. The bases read TGTGCCAGCAGCTCGGAGGGCACCAGGGTTGGGTGGGTGCAGTACTTC. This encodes CASSSEGTRVGWVQYF.